Below, one TCR beta chain is given with its context. Its antigen is unknown. The germline gives CDR1 SNHLY, CDR2 FYNNEI. The CDR3 is 11 amino acids. Trimming took off 2 bases at V and 5 bases at J, with 3 bases between the two ends. The record originates from a study of cytomegalovirus exposure and HLA in healthy donors. Study outcomes and limitations: Reports state that TCR beta sequences accurately predicted most subjects' HLA-A and HLA-B alleles.

Primers: 60 Vbeta forward and 13 Jbeta reverse. TCRdb keeps only in-frame clones here, not all; method: immunoSEQ multiplex PCR. The record lists approximately 130,000 clones, of which the ten most abundant hold 2%. The receptor was derived from a woman aged 55-75 years in good health and CMV-seronegative. The sample taken for sequencing was PBMCs. V and J are TRBV2 and TRBJ2-5; no clear D gene. The CDR3 here is CASSERETQYF. The CDR3 DNA is TGTGCCAGCAGTGAACGGGAGACCCAGTACTTC.